This entry is about one T cell receptor beta chain. Its specificity is not known. Drawing of blood for sampling happened at baseline, at cycle 4 day 1, and at cycle 7 day 1. This CDR3 comprises 16 residues. Unmatched junction bases numbered 3, after V lost 0 bases and J lost 3 bases. Looked up from germline, CDR1 is MGHRA and CDR2 is YSYEKL. The sample is drawn from a study of OX40 agonist ivuxolimab in advanced cancers. Findings and limits, study-wide: The CD4+ and CD8+ T cells in the blood had expanded clonally by week 6 at 0.1 to 3.0 mg/kg. Those patients achieving a partial response at 0.1-3.0 mg/kg showed among the lowest clonal expansion.

This table comes from immunoSEQ multiplex PCR, and its TCRdb copy is limited to in-frame clones, with some not included. The data hold about 84,000 clones, with 90% to 95% observed a single time. V usage is TRBV4-1 and J usage is TRBJ2-7; 12 nucleotides agree with TRBD2. This sequence was found in an adult with an advanced solid tumor such as melanoma, head and neck, liver or kidney cancer. Sequenced material: CD4+ or CD8+ T cells sorted from blood, taken in a trial of the OX40 agonist ivuxolimab. CDR3 sequence reads: CASSQEGLAGNYEQYF. The CDR3 region has the DNA TGCGCCAGCAGCCAAGAAGGACTAGCGGGAAACTACGAGCAGTACTTC.